Each of the 32 T cell receptor beta chains below was sequenced from the same sample in a study of PD-1 blockade in mismatch repair-deficient tumors. Clones were read by immunoSEQ multiplex PCR, and TCRdb kept only the in-frame ones, dropping some. The repertoire consists of over 100,000 clones, with 65% to 80% occurring once and the leading ten covering about 5.1%. The starting material was peripheral blood, obtained about 13 months after starting pembrolizumab. The receptors originated from an adult with mismatch repair-deficient cancer.

The rearrangement links TRBV5-5 to TRBJ2-3; D may be TRBD1 (6 bases). This CDR3 comprises 14 residues. Germline CDR1 and CDR2: SGHKS and YYEKEE (reference sequence). The V and J ends lost 3 bases and 2 bases respectively, with 10 bases between them. CDR3 amino acids: CASSSRTATDTQYF. The CDR3 DNA reads as TGTGCCAGCAGCTCCCGGACAGCCACAGATACGCAGTATTTT.

This clone is a singleton in its sample. The genes are TRBV5-1 and TRBJ1-1; no clear D gene. CDR3 length: 16 amino acids. Between the trimmed V and J ends, which lost 0 bases and 0 bases, there was a span of 12 bases. The germline V gene encodes CDR1 SGHRS and CDR2 YFSETQ. The chain's CDR3 is CASSLVLGGMNTEAFF. The CDR3 nucleotides read TGCGCCAGCAGCTTGGTACTAGGTGGCATGAACACTGAAGCTTTCTTT.

The rearrangement links TRBV7-2 to TRBJ2-7, with TRBD2 matching 15 bases. Germline values: CDR1 SGHTA, CDR2 FQGNSA. The CDR3 is 16 amino acids. With V trimmed by 4 bases and J by 1 base, 2 bases remained unmatched. The CDR3 spells CASSYGTSGGSYEQYF. In DNA form, the CDR3 reads TGTGCCAGCAGCTATGGGACTAGCGGGGGGTCCTACGAGCAGTACTTC.

This rearrangement joins TRBV18 to TRBJ2-5; tentative D call: TRBD1 (6 bases). The germline gives CDR1 KGHSH, CDR2 LQKENI. This CDR3 has 15 amino acids. V was shortened by 3 bases and J by 11 bases, with 22 bases between the two germline ends. This CDR3 is CASSPQSVPGTPQYF. The DNA of the CDR3 is TGTGCCAGCTCACCGCAATCGGTCCCAGGGACACCGCAGTACTTC.

The chain links TRBV7-2 to TRBJ2-3, with D possibly matching TRBD2 (5 bases). Per the germline V gene, CDR1 is SGHTA and CDR2 is FQGNSA. The ends were cut back, 1 base at V and 1 base at J, with 12 bases in the middle. This CDR3 region has 16 residues. CDR3: CASSLGEKRGTDTQYF. The CDR3 DNA follows: TGTGCCAGCAGCTTAGGAGAAAAGAGGGGCACAGATACGCAGTATTTT.

This clone appeared a few times. The chain links TRBV10-3 to TRBJ2-2, with D hard to call. Trimming pared 8 bases from V and 7 bases from J, leaving 8 bases between. This CDR3 is built from 11 residues. Germline V gene sequence: CDR1 ENHRY, CDR2 SYGVKD. The CDR3 DNA reads TGTGCCATCCAGGCTAACGGGGAGCTGTTTTTT. Translation: CAIQANGELFF.

V gene TRBV28 combines with J gene TRBJ1-3; D gene ambiguous. Germline V gives CDR1 MDHEN, CDR2 SYDVKM. This CDR3 is 14 amino acids long. V was cut by 5 bases and J by 0 bases, with 8 bases left in between. CDR3 sequence: CASSAPSSGNTIYF. For the CDR3, the DNA is TGTGCCAGCAGTGCACCAAGCTCTGGAAACACCATATATTTT.

This sequence joins TRBV30 and TRBJ2-2; 9 nucleotides agree with TRBD2. Losses at the gene ends were 2 bases for V and 6 bases for J; bases not matched to a gene: 4. This CDR3 comprises 14 residues. The germline V gene has CDR1 GTSNPN and CDR2 SVGIG (reference sequence). CDR3 sequence: CAWSRGLASGELFF. As DNA, the CDR3 is TGTGCCTGGAGTCGGGGACTAGCCTCCGGGGAGCTGTTTTTT. Full variable domain (remainder filled in from reference TRBV30 and TRBJ2-2): SQTIHQWPATLVQPVGSPLSLECTVEGTSNPNLYWYRQAAGRGLQLLFYSVGIGQISSEVPQNLSASRPQDRQFILSSKKLLLSDSGFYLCAWSRGLASGELFFGEGSRLTVL.

The CDR3 DNA reads as TGTGCCAGCAGTTCGGACCAGGGGACTGGAAACACCATATATTTT. This sequence encodes CASSSDQGTGNTIYF. This rearrangement joins TRBV28 to TRBJ1-3, with a weak D call TRBD1 (6 bases). With 4 bases removed from V and 2 bases from J, the gap between germline ends came to 12 bases. CDR1 and CDR2 from the germline V gene are MDHEN and SYDVKM. The CDR3 extends over 15 amino acids.

The V call is TRBV25-1, the J call TRBJ1-1; maybe TRBD1 (6 bases). The germline V gene encodes CDR1 MGHDK and CDR2 SYGVNS. V lost 5 bases, J lost 0 bases, and 13 bases lay in between. This CDR3 region has 15 residues. The CDR3 here is CASSLQGGMNTEAFF. DNA of the CDR3: TGTGCCAGCAGTTTACAGGGCGGTATGAACACTGAAGCTTTCTTT.

This clone has only a few counts. The chain links TRBV5-4 to TRBJ2-5; D may match TRBD1 or TRBD2 (6 bases each). Trimming shortened V by 4 bases and J by 6 bases, and 16 bases separated the two germline ends. The CDR3 loop spans 14 amino acids. Germline V gene sequence: CDR1 SGHNT, CDR2 YYREEE (reference sequence). CDR3 residues: CASSEGGSGQTQYF. Written as DNA, the CDR3 is TGTGCCAGCAGCGAAGGGGGGTCCGGACAGACCCAGTACTTC.

This clone has just one count. The chain joins TRBV5-4 to TRBJ2-7; 10 bases are shared with TRBD2. The CDR3 consists of 14 residues. Per the germline V gene, CDR1 is SGHNT and CDR2 is YYREEE (reference sequence). V gave up 3 bases and J gave up 4 bases; unmatched junction bases: 4. The CDR3 nucleotides read TGTGCCAGCAGCTCATGGACTAGCGGATACGAGCAGTACTTC. It encodes CASSSWTSGYEQYF.

The gene calls are TRBV7-9 and TRBJ2-7; D gene ambiguous. Germline V gene sequence: CDR1 SEHNR, CDR2 FQNEAQ (reference sequence). Trimming shortened V by 5 bases and J by 2 bases, and 16 bases separated the two germline ends. CDR3 size: 15 residues. Here the CDR3 reads CASSARGPGPYEQYF. The CDR3 bases are TGTGCCAGCAGCGCCCGAGGCCCCGGCCCCTACGAGCAGTACTTC. The full variable domain, with the rest looked up from reference TRBV7-9 and TRBJ2-7, is DTGVSQNPRHKITKRGQNVTFRCDPISEHNRLYWYRQTLGQGPEFLTYFQNEAQLEKSRLLSDRFSAERPKGSFSTLEIQRTEQGDSAMYLCASSARGPGPYEQYFGPGTRLTVT.

V is TRBV7-8 and J is TRBJ1-4; D uncertain. There are 17 residues in the CDR3. Germline CDR1 is SGHVS and CDR2 is FQNEAQ. V lost 1 base and J lost 8, with 20 bases in between. The CDR3 DNA follows: TGTGCCAGCAGCTTAGGGGGTACGGCGGAGAGGGTGGAAAAACTGTTTTTT. It is translated as CASSLGGTAERVEKLFF. Full variable domain (rest looked up from reference TRBV7-8 and TRBJ1-4): GAGVSQSPRYKVAKRGQDVALRCDPISGHVSLFWYQQALGQGPEFLTYFQNEAQLDKSGLPSDRFFAERPEGSVSTLKIQRTQQEDSAVYLCASSLGGTAERVEKLFFGSGTQLSVL.

The V gene is TRBV4-3, the J gene TRBJ1-1, with D perhaps matching TRBD1 (5 bases). The ends were cut back, 3 bases at V and 2 bases at J, with 10 bases in the middle. CDR1 is LGHNA and CDR2 is YSLEER in the germline V gene. The CDR3 contains 14 residues. As DNA, the CDR3 is TGCGCCAGCAGCCAGCCCGACAGAAACACTGAAGCTTTCTTT. Amino acid sequence: CASSQPDRNTEAFF.

The J gene is TRBJ2-3, the V gene TRBV19, with 9 bases fitting TRBD2. This CDR3 region has 16 residues. V shed 3 bases, J shed 6 bases, and the junction held 10 bases outside the gene matches. The germline V gene has CDR1 LNHDA and CDR2 SQIVND (reference sequence). This chain's CDR3 is CASSISGTSSLDTQYF. The CDR3 DNA is TGTGCCAGTAGTATCTCCGGGACTAGCAGTTTGGATACGCAGTATTTT.

This chain connects TRBV5-1 to TRBJ1-3, with a possible D match to TRBD1 (6 bases). V was trimmed by 2 bases and J by 0 bases, leaving 9 bases between them. From germline, CDR1 is SGHRS and CDR2 YFSETQ. This CDR3 is 15 amino acids long. CDR3 protein: CASSLGGNSGNTIYF. In DNA, the CDR3 is TGCGCCAGCAGCTTAGGGGGAAACTCTGGAAACACCATATATTTT.

Concerning this clone: One junction end disagrees with the germline gene, perhaps due to a read error. This sample also contains other DNA sequences that code for the same CDR3. This rearrangement joins TRBV28 to TRBJ2-7; 14 positions match TRBD2. From germline, CDR1 is MDHEN and CDR2 SYDVKM. The length of the CDR3 is 15 residues. The CDR3 DNA reads as TGTGCTAGCACCGGGACTAGCGGGAGTTTATACGAGCAGTACTTC. Residues: CASTGTSGSLYEQYF.

V usage is TRBV4-2 and J usage is TRBJ1-5; D is ambiguous. Trimming cost V 4 bases and J 3 bases, with 10 bases left between them. The CDR3 consists of 14 residues. The germline gives CDR1 LGHNA, CDR2 YNFKEQ. CDR3 sequence reads: CASSPRRLNQPQHF. Here the CDR3 DNA reads TGTGCCAGCAGCCCCAGACGGCTCAATCAGCCCCAGCATTTT.

The chain links TRBV6-1 to TRBJ1-5, with D perhaps matching TRBD1 (5 bases). V was trimmed by 8 bases and J by 5 bases, leaving 13 bases between them. The germline CDR1 and CDR2 sequences are MNHNS and SASEGT. The length of the CDR3 is 13 residues. The CDR3 protein is CASGAQAYQPQHF. CDR3 in DNA: TGTGCCAGCGGAGCACAGGCTTATCAGCCCCAGCATTTT.

This rearrangement joins TRBV7-2 to TRBJ2-2; unclear D gene. CDR1 and CDR2 (germline): SGHTA, FQGNSA. V was shortened by 4 bases and J by 0 bases, with 12 bases between the two germline ends. The CDR3 runs to 16 residues. The CDR3 region has the DNA TGTGCCAGCAGCTCCCGGTGGTCCGCGAACACCGGGGAGCTGTTTTTT. This translates into CASSSRWSANTGELFF.

This chain connects TRBV7-9 to TRBJ2-1; D gene unclear. Germline V gene lookup returns CDR1 SEHNR and CDR2 FQNEAQ (reference sequence). The CDR3 loop spans 16 amino acids. V lost 0 bases and J 8 bases, leaving 17 bases between the germline ends. CDR3: CASSLARLLINDEQFF. The CDR3 nucleotides read TGTGCCAGCAGCTTAGCGAGACTTTTAATAAACGATGAGCAGTTCTTC.

The V and J genes are TRBV19 and TRBJ2-3; TRBD2 matches at 10 bases. The CDR3 is made up of 17 amino acids. Germline CDR1 reads LNHDA; CDR2 reads SQIVND (reference sequence). V lost 3 bases to trimming and J lost 5 bases; unmatched junction nucleotides: 11. CDR3 region: CASSIPGASGSGDTQYF. The CDR3 bases are TGTGCCAGTAGTATCCCCGGTGCTAGCGGGAGCGGAGATACGCAGTATTTT. Supplemented by reference TRBV19 and TRBJ2-3, the full variable domain reads DGGITQSPKYLFRKEGQNVTLSCEQNLNHDAMYWYRQDPGQGLRLIYYSQIVNDFQKGDIAEGYSVSREKKESFPLTVTSAQKNPTAFYLCASSIPGASGSGDTQYFGPGTRLTVL.

The chain carries TRBV11-3 and TRBJ2-7; TRBD2 agrees at 10 bases. This CDR3 contains 15 residues. Trimming removed 3 bases from V and 2 bases from J; junction bases left unmatched: 4. Germline V gene sequence: CDR1 SGHNT, CDR2 YENEEA. CDR3 residues: CASSFRTSGTYEQYF. CDR3 coding DNA: TGTGCCAGCAGCTTCAGGACTAGCGGAACCTACGAGCAGTACTTC.

V gene TRBV5-1 combines with J gene TRBJ1-2, with TRBD1 identical over 8 bases. Germline V gene sequence: CDR1 SGHRS, CDR2 YFSETQ. The J segment lost 3 bases and the V segment lost 3 bases, leaving 10 bases of the junction unmatched. This CDR3 is built from 16 residues. The CDR3 loop reads CASSSGTGSPHYGYTF. In DNA form, the CDR3 reads TGCGCCAGCAGCTCTGGGACAGGTTCCCCTCACTATGGCTACACCTTC.

This chain's CDR3 is CASGLYGGRDQPQHF. CDR3 DNA: TGTGCTAGTGGTTTGTATGGGGGCCGAGATCAGCCCCAGCATTTT. This sequence joins TRBV12-5 and TRBJ1-5; tentatively, D is TRBD1 (6 bases). The CDR3 contains 15 residues. Germline V gives CDR1 LGHNT, CDR2 FRNRAP. Deletions cut 2 bases from V and 5 bases from J, with 13 bases between.

The rearrangement uses TRBV18 and TRBJ2-2; D not resolved. Trimming pared 2 bases from V and 4 bases from J, leaving 5 bases between. The CDR3 is 13 residues long. The germline CDR1 and CDR2 sequences are KGHSH and LQKENI. Here the CDR3 DNA reads TGTGCCAGCTCACCAGAGCTCACCGGGGAGCTGTTTTTT. As protein: CASSPELTGELFF. Based on the CDR3 plus reference TRBV18 and TRBJ2-2, the full variable domain is NAGVMQNPRHLVRRRGQEARLRCSPMKGHSHVYWYRQLPEEGLKFMVYLQKENIIDESGMPKERFSAEFPKEGPSILRIQQVVRGDSAAYFCASSPELTGELFFGEGSRLTVL.

Concerning this clone: Other DNA sequences in this specimen translate into the identical CDR3. This rearrangement joins TRBV4-1 to TRBJ2-5, with 9 bases identical to TRBD2. This CDR3 comprises 16 residues. Trimming removed 1 base from V and 2 bases from J; junction bases left unmatched: 5. Per the germline V gene, CDR1 is MGHRA and CDR2 is YSYEKL. In nucleotides, the CDR3 is TGCGCCAGCAGCCAAGTTTGGCGGGAGGGACAAGAGACCCAGTACTTC. As protein: CASSQVWREGQETQYF.

In its sample, this clone was seen once. The J gene is TRBJ2-1, the V gene TRBV19, with 10 bases identical to TRBD2. CDR3 length: 16 amino acids. CDR1 is LNHDA and CDR2 is SQIVND in the germline V gene (reference sequence). J gave up 4 bases and V 1 base, and 4 bases lay outside the gene matches. The CDR3 DNA reads TGTGCCAGTAGTATAGCTCTAGCGGGAGTATACAATGAGCAGTTCTTC. Its protein product is CASSIALAGVYNEQFF.

This rearrangement joins TRBV14 to TRBJ2-7, with 10 bases lining up with TRBD2. The CDR3 is 15 amino acids. V shed 3 bases and J 4 bases; nucleotides not matched to a gene: 6. Per germline, CDR1 SGHDN and CDR2 FVKESK. Here the CDR3 reads CASSHPSGSWYEQYF. The DNA for the CDR3 is TGTGCCAGCAGCCATCCTAGCGGGAGTTGGTACGAGCAGTACTTC.

This sequence joins TRBV25-1 and TRBJ2-3; D possibly corresponds to TRBD2 (6 bases). The CDR3 extends over 14 amino acids. Germline V gene lookup returns CDR1 MGHDK and CDR2 SYGVNS. V gave up 10 bases and J gave up 3 bases, with 17 bases separating them. The CDR3 region has the DNA TGTGCCACTAGGGCGGGGATCGCTACAGATACGCAGTATTTT. Amino acids: CATRAGIATDTQYF.

The chain joins TRBV7-9 to TRBJ2-1; D may match TRBD1 or TRBD2 (5 bases each). Trimming removed 1 base from V and 2 bases from J, with 9 bases in between. Germline V lookup: CDR1 SEHNR, CDR2 FQNEAQ (reference sequence). The CDR3 covers 15 residues. DNA of the CDR3: TGTGCCAGCAGCTTAGGAGGGGAACCCTACAATGAGCAGTTCTTC. This gives the protein CASSLGGEPYNEQFF.